These 25 T cell receptor beta chains originate from one sample sequenced in a study of T cells in localized non-small cell lung cancer. Data came from immunoSEQ multiplex PCR; TCRdb stores just in-frame clones and leaves some out. Of some 50,000 clones listed, around 80% are singletons. The material sequenced was peripheral blood mononuclear cells, taken before any cancer treatment. These receptors were taken from a man aged 35 to 69 with stage III lung adenocarcinoma.

The chain couples TRBV19 to TRBJ2-7; D might be TRBD2 (6 bases). V was cut by 5 bases and J by 9 bases, with 14 bases left in between. The CDR3 is 12 amino acids. The germline gives CDR1 LNHDA, CDR2 SQIVND (reference sequence). CDR3: CASSGGNQAQYF. DNA for the CDR3: TGTGCCAGTAGTGGGGGGAACCAAGCGCAGTACTTC. Drawing the rest from reference TRBV19 and TRBJ2-7, the complete variable domain is DGGITQSPKYLFRKEGQNVTLSCEQNLNHDAMYWYRQDPGQGLRLIYYSQIVNDFQKGDIAEGYSVSREKKESFPLTVTSAQKNPTAFYLCASSGGNQAQYFGPGTRLTVT.

The chain couples TRBV30 to TRBJ2-5; 7 nucleotides line up with TRBD2. With 8 bases clipped from V and 5 bases from J, the junction kept 8 bases outside the gene matches. Germline lookup yields CDR1 GTSNPN and CDR2 SVGIG (reference sequence). CDR3 length equals 12 residues. CDR3 DNA: TGTGCCCTCCGGGCGGGAGTGGAGACCCAGTACTTC. It is translated as CALRAGVETQYF.

V gene TRBV2 combines with J gene TRBJ2-5, with 11 bases fitting TRBD2. The CDR3 is 15 residues long. From germline, CDR1 is SNHLY and CDR2 FYNNEI. Germline trimming cut 6 bases from V and 4 bases from J; bases unmatched to any gene: 7. The CDR3 nucleotides read TGTGCCAGCAGGCAAACTAGCGGGGGCCTAGAGACCCAGTACTTC. Its protein is CASRQTSGGLETQYF.

A single count supports this clone. The rearrangement joins TRBV30 to TRBJ1-3; maybe TRBD1 (5 bases). Germline values: CDR1 GTSNPN, CDR2 SVGIG (reference sequence). The CDR3 is made up of 14 amino acids. Trimming removed 5 bases from V and 2 bases from J, with 13 bases in between. The CDR3 DNA reads TGTGCCTGGGCTCAGGGTTCCCCTGGAAACACCATATATTTT. Its protein is CAWAQGSPGNTIYF. The variable domain in full, with the rest retrieved from reference TRBV30 and TRBJ1-3, is SQTIHQWPATLVQPVGSPLSLECTVEGTSNPNLYWYRQAAGRGLQLLFYSVGIGQISSEVPQNLSASRPQDRQFILSSKKLLLSDSGFYLCAWAQGSPGNTIYFGEGSWLTVV.

CDR3 sequence: CASSELLQGNSPLHF. The CDR3 DNA sequence: TGTGCCAGCTCCGAATTATTACAGGGCAATTCACCCCTCCACTTT. This rearrangement joins TRBV7-2 to TRBJ1-6; a possible D gene is TRBD1 (6 bases). Germline loops: CDR1 SGHTA, CDR2 FQGNSA. Trimming left V 8 bases short and J 7 bases short, with 18 bases between. The CDR3 loop spans 15 amino acids. Together with reference TRBV7-2 and TRBJ1-6, the CDR3 gives the full variable domain: GAGVSQSPSNKVTEKGKDVELRCDPISGHTALYWYRQSLGQGLEFLIYFQGNSAPDKSGLPSDRFSAERTGGSVSTLTIQRTQQEDSAVYLCASSELLQGNSPLHFGNGTRLTVT.

This clone has more than one count but fewer than ten. The chain links TRBV11-3 to TRBJ2-2, with 12 bases identical to TRBD1. The CDR3 is 15 amino acids. The V gene's germline CDR1 is SGHNT and CDR2 YENEEA. Trimming at V came to 6 bases and at J to 7 bases, leaving 6 bases not matched to a gene. The CDR3 region is CASSPGQGAGGELFF. In DNA form, the CDR3 reads TGTGCCAGCAGTCCGGGACAGGGGGCTGGCGGGGAGCTGTTTTTT.

This clone was seen once. The chain has TRBV6-1 and TRBJ1-2; D unresolved. Germline-derived CDR1 and CDR2 are MNHNS and SASEGT. The CDR3 loop spans 15 amino acids. Trimming stripped 8 bases from V and 1 base from J, with 17 bases between. CDR3 sequence reads: CASFFRGGDNYGYTF. CDR3 nucleotide sequence: TGTGCCAGCTTTTTTCGTGGTGGGGATAACTATGGCTACACCTTC.

This chain connects TRBV7-2 to TRBJ2-5; 9 bases agree with TRBD2. With V trimmed by 4 bases and J by 2 bases, 5 bases remained unmatched. Germline lookup yields CDR1 SGHTA and CDR2 FQGNSA. CDR3 length: 15 amino acids. The CDR3 loop reads CASSWLAGRQETQYF. As DNA, the CDR3 is TGTGCCAGCAGCTGGCTAGCGGGGAGACAAGAGACCCAGTACTTC.

This chain links TRBV16 with TRBJ1-1, with no clear D. Deletions cut 0 bases from V and 4 bases from J, with 9 bases between. The CDR3 has 14 residues. The germline V gene has CDR1 KGHSY and CDR2 FQNENV. DNA for the CDR3: TGTGCCAGCAGCCAATCCACCCCGAGCACTGAAGCTTTCTTT. Protein product: CASSQSTPSTEAFF.

The chain couples TRBV6-1 to TRBJ1-5, with 8 bases fitting TRBD1. The CDR3 is 13 residues long. Germline CDR1 and CDR2: MNHNS and SASEGT. J lost 5 bases, V lost 6 bases, and 3 bases had no gene match. The CDR3 reads CASRDREDQPQHF. The CDR3 nucleotides read TGTGCCAGCAGGGACAGGGAGGATCAGCCCCAGCATTTT.

The chain carries TRBV7-2 and TRBJ1-2, with 7 positions matching TRBD1. The CDR3 extends over 19 amino acids. Germline assignment: CDR1 SGHTA and CDR2 FQGNSA. Trimming at V came to 5 bases and at J to 2 bases, leaving 20 bases not matched to a gene. The CDR3 region has the DNA TGTGCCAGCAGCACCTTAGCCGGGCAGGGGGGAGTAGACAACTATGGCTACACCTTC. This sequence encodes CASSTLAGQGGVDNYGYTF.

The DNA of the CDR3 is TGTGCCAGCAGTGACCAGCCTACGAGTCAGCCCCAGCATTTT. Translation gives CASSDQPTSQPQHF. V gene TRBV6-4 combines with J gene TRBJ1-5, with D unresolved. The CDR3 runs 14 residues. The germline V gene encodes CDR1 MRHNA and CDR2 SNTAGT. Between the trimmed V and J ends, which lost 2 bases and 6 bases, there was a span of 11 bases.

CDR3 DNA: TGTGCCAGCAGCCCCGGGACAGGGGCTTCTACCTCGGCTTTCTTT. It is translated as CASSPGTGASTSAFF. The rearrangement joins TRBV7-2 to TRBJ1-1, with 10 bases fitting TRBD1. The CDR3 contains 15 residues. The V segment lost 5 bases and the J segment 11 bases; nucleotides outside the gene matches: 14. Germline V CDR1 and CDR2: SGHTA, FQGNSA.

The V call is TRBV7-6, the J call TRBJ2-2; 11 bases fit TRBD2. V trimming: 5 bases; J trimming: 4 bases; junction bases outside the gene matches: 6. CDR1 is SGHVS and CDR2 is FNYEAQ in the germline V gene. The CDR3 extends over 16 amino acids. Written as DNA, the CDR3 is TGTGCCAGCAGCGAAACTAGCGGGGGATCCACCGGGGAGCTGTTTTTT. This translates into CASSETSGGSTGELFF.

This clone was seen a handful of times. This chain connects TRBV25-1 to TRBJ1-1; D not resolved. CDR3 length equals 12 residues. Trimming stripped 7 bases from V and 7 bases from J, with 13 bases between. Germline-derived CDR1 and CDR2 are MGHDK and SYGVNS. The CDR3 protein is CASTPGGYEAFF. DNA for the CDR3: TGTGCCAGCACTCCGGGAGGGTATGAAGCTTTCTTT.

This chain joins TRBV29-1 and TRBJ2-5; TRBD2 aligns across 11 bases. Trimming cost V 4 bases and J 7 bases; bases outside gene matches: 8. Germline assignment: CDR1 SQVTM and CDR2 ANQGSEA. This CDR3 is built from 14 residues. The CDR3, as DNA: TGCAGCGTTGGTACTAGCGGGGGCCCCGGGACCCAGTACTTC. It translates to CSVGTSGGPGTQYF.

The chain has TRBV18 and TRBJ2-2; no firm D call. CDR1 is KGHSH and CDR2 is LQKENI in the germline V gene. The CDR3 has 18 amino acids. Trimming took 5 bases from V and 4 from J, leaving 23 bases between them. Written as DNA, the CDR3 is TGTGCCAGCTCATACTCCCTGCTGGGGAAGGCGACCACCGGGGAGCTGTTTTTT. Translation: CASSYSLLGKATTGELFF.

V is TRBV12-5 and J is TRBJ1-1; D gene unclear. Between the trimmed V and J ends, which lost 9 bases and 4 bases, there was a span of 9 bases. Germline-derived CDR1 and CDR2 are LGHNT and FRNRAP. This CDR3 comprises 11 residues. CDR3 amino acids: CASGPPTEAFF. CDR3 bases: TGTGCTAGCGGTCCCCCCACTGAAGCTTTCTTT. The complete variable domain, with remaining parts taken from reference TRBV12-5 and TRBJ1-1, reads DARVTQTPRHKVTEMGQEVTMRCQPILGHNTVFWYRQTMMQGLELLAYFRNRAPLDDSGMPKDRFSAEMPDATLATLKIQPSEPRDSAVYFCASGPPTEAFFGQGTRLTVV.

There are a few counts of this clone. This chain links TRBV9 with TRBJ1-1; the D gene is possibly TRBD1 (6 bases). Per the germline V gene, CDR1 is SGDLS and CDR2 is YYNGEE. The CDR3 spans 13 residues. V lost 4 bases and J 9 bases, leaving 16 bases between the germline ends. As DNA, the CDR3 is TGTGCCAGCAGCCCCTCGGGAGGGGGGAAAGCTTTCTTT. This translates into CASSPSGGGKAFF.

This clone appeared once. The rearrangement joins TRBV7-2 to TRBJ2-3, with D tentatively TRBD2 (6 bases). CDR1 SGHTA and CDR2 FQGNSA come from the germline V gene. Trimming took off 2 bases at V and 5 bases at J, with 14 bases between the two ends. This CDR3 region has 15 residues. This chain's CDR3 is CASSLTGLFKDTQYF. Here the CDR3 DNA reads TGTGCCAGCAGCTTAACGGGACTTTTTAAAGATACGCAGTATTTT. Complete variable domain (other parts from reference TRBV7-2 and TRBJ2-3): GAGVSQSPSNKVTEKGKDVELRCDPISGHTALYWYRQSLGQGLEFLIYFQGNSAPDKSGLPSDRFSAERTGGSVSTLTIQRTQQEDSAVYLCASSLTGLFKDTQYFGPGTRLTVL.

Sample share makes this clone medium-sized. The chain carries TRBV7-2 and TRBJ1-3, with D possibly being TRBD1 (5 bases). The CDR3 is 14 residues long. With 2 bases removed from V and 2 bases from J, the gap between germline ends came to 7 bases. Germline CDR1 and CDR2: SGHTA and FQGNSA. The CDR3 DNA reads as TGTGCCAGCAGCTTAATGGGGGCTGGAAACACCATATATTTT. It codes for CASSLMGAGNTIYF.

This chain uses TRBV6-4 with TRBJ1-2; D is unresolved. V was cut by 3 bases and J by 7 bases, with 12 bases left in between. Germline assignment: CDR1 MRHNA and CDR2 SNTAGT. This CDR3 comprises 13 residues. The CDR3 protein is CASSEGSRSGYTF. In DNA, the CDR3 is TGTGCCAGCAGTGAGGGCAGCCGTTCTGGCTACACCTTC.

The chain uses TRBV9 and TRBJ2-2, with D tentatively TRBD2 (6 bases). The CDR3 is 15 residues long. Germline CDR1 is SGDLS and CDR2 is YYNGEE. V lost 4 bases, J lost 0 bases, and 10 bases lay in between. CDR3 DNA: TGTGCCAGCAGCCCCACGGGGGCGAACACCGGGGAGCTGTTTTTT. Amino acid sequence: CASSPTGANTGELFF.

CDR3 amino acids: CASSSRGQTSSRTLQNEQFF. The CDR3 DNA follows: TGTGCCAGCAGCTCCCGCGGACAGACCTCCTCGAGAACCCTCCAAAATGAGCAGTTCTTC. The chain carries TRBV7-3 and TRBJ2-1; TRBD1 is a possible D gene (6 bases). Between the trimmed V and J ends, which lost 4 bases and 7 bases, there was a span of 32 bases. CDR3 length: 20 amino acids. In germline, CDR1 is SGHTA, CDR2 FQGTGA.

The chain joins TRBV6-1 to TRBJ2-3; 8 bases align to TRBD2. The ends lost 5 bases at V and 7 bases at J; junction bases unmatched: 5. Germline V gene lookup returns CDR1 MNHNS and CDR2 SASEGT. The CDR3 has 13 residues. CDR3 amino acids: CASSSGRGNTQYF. In DNA form, the CDR3 reads TGTGCCAGCAGTTCCGGGAGGGGTAATACGCAGTATTTT.